The present T cell receptor beta chain was sequenced within a study of T cells in Graves' hyperthyroidism and ophthalmopathy. RNA transcripts served as the template for amplifying TCR beta CDR3 regions. During a first-round RT-PCR of the TCR CDR3, the HTBI primer set was used. TCRdb fed the multiplex PCR reads into MiXCR, producing one record per CDR3 protein. The sample records around 700,000 distinct CDR3 sequences, just over 35% being singletons. This clonotype was detected many times. The patients, who ranged from 18 to 65 in age, presented with newly diagnosed hyperthyroidism lasting under 2 months. The origin of this receptor is a middle-aged woman with Graves' hyperthyroidism. The sample consisted of blood.

CDR3 nucleotide sequence: TGTGCCATCAGTGAACTACCTATGGACTATGGCTACACCTTC. Its protein product is CAISELPMDYGYTF. The rearrangement joins TRBV10-3 to TRBJ1-2; D unclear. The CDR3 is 14 residues long. The ends were cut back, 3 bases at V and 3 bases at J, with 11 bases in the middle. The germline gives CDR1 ENHRY, CDR2 SYGVKD.